These 29 T cell receptor beta chains were all obtained from the same sample, sequenced in a study of T-cell memory formation after mild COVID-19. TCRdb passed the 5' RACE reads through MiXCR, listing each CDR3 protein once. The data contain hundreds of thousands of distinct CDR3 sequences, roughly 15% of them seen just once; the ten biggest clones take up 22%. The sequencing input was PBMCs or a T cell subset sorted from them (not recorded which). The receptors were sampled from a man aged 18 to 29 who had mild COVID-19 (a few samples of this study predate the infection). Cell type and time point are not known.

This chain uses TRBV10-3 with TRBJ2-1; 9 nucleotides match TRBD2. Germline-derived CDR1 and CDR2 are ENHRY and SYGVKD. The junction had 11 bases not matched to a gene; V was cut back by 6 bases and J by 8 bases. This CDR3 spans 15 amino acids. This CDR3 reads CAIRRPGLASDEQFF. The CDR3 bases are TGTGCCATCAGACGCCCTGGACTAGCGTCGGATGAGCAGTTCTTC.

A few counts support this clonotype. The rearrangement uses TRBV4-1 and TRBJ2-1; 13 bases are shared with TRBD2. The CDR3 length is 17 residues. The germline CDR1 and CDR2 sequences are MGHRA and YSYEKL. The V and J ends lost 3 bases and 5 bases, in that order; junction bases with no gene match: 7. The CDR3 DNA is TGCGCCAGCAGCCACCGACTAGCGGGGGGCGAAAACAATGAGCAGTTCTTC. Translation gives CASSHRLAGGENNEQFF.

The chain is built from TRBV9 and TRBJ1-4; D remains unclear. Trimming stripped 2 bases from V and 4 bases from J, with 15 bases between. The CDR3 covers 16 residues. Germline-derived CDR1 and CDR2 are SGDLS and YYNGEE. The CDR3 DNA sequence: TGTGCCAGCAGCGTGGCCCCGACGGACCTTAATGAAAAACTGTTTTTT. Protein sequence: CASSVAPTDLNEKLFF.

This clonotype was detected only a few times. The chain links TRBV4-2 to TRBJ2-1; possibly TRBD1 or TRBD2 for D (5 bases each). This CDR3 contains 14 residues. Germline CDR1 reads LGHNA; CDR2 reads YNFKEQ. Trimming removed 1 base at V and 5 bases at J, with 9 bases between. The CDR3 loop is CASSQGDRDNEQFF. The DNA for the CDR3 is TGTGCCAGCAGCCAAGGGGACCGAGACAATGAGCAGTTCTTC.

A few counts support this clonotype. The chain links TRBV7-9 to TRBJ1-2; no clear D gene. The CDR3 has 16 amino acids. The V end was cut by 2 bases, the J end by 5 bases, with 18 bases between. Per the germline V gene, CDR1 is SEHNR and CDR2 is FQNEAQ (reference sequence). CDR3: CASSLMETGSSYGYTF. The DNA for the CDR3 is TGTGCCAGCAGCTTAATGGAGACGGGGAGTTCATATGGCTACACCTTC.

Comment on this clonotype: A read error may produce the germline difference seen at one junction end. This chain links TRBV7-7 with TRBJ2-2; the match to TRBD2 covers 7 bases. CDR1 is SSHAT, CDR2 FNYEAQ, per germline (reference sequence). This CDR3 spans 14 amino acids. The CDR3 DNA is TGTGCTAGCAGCGGGACTCCCTCATCCGGGGAGCTGTTTTTT. Translating gives CASSGTPSSGELFF. Together with reference TRBV7-7 and TRBJ2-2, the CDR3 gives the full variable domain: GAGVSQSPRYKVTKRGQDVTLRCDPISSHATLYWYQQALGQGPEFLTYFNYEAQPDKSGLPSDRFSAERPEGSISTLTIQRTEQRDSAMYRCASSGTPSSGELFFGEGSRLTVL.

This clonotype was detected a few times. CDR3 sequence: CASSYSRGGLTEAFF. CDR3 nucleotide sequence: TGTGCCAGCAGTTACTCGAGAGGAGGGTTAACTGAAGCTTTCTTT. The chain recombines TRBV6-5 with TRBJ1-1; D is unresolved. Per the germline V gene, CDR1 is MNHEY and CDR2 is SVGAGI. This CDR3 contains 15 residues. Trimming removed 0 bases from V and 5 bases from J, with 13 bases in between.

This clonotype was counted a few times. The chain recombines TRBV2 with TRBJ2-5, with D possibly being TRBD1 (6 bases). Germline V lookup: CDR1 SNHLY, CDR2 FYNNEI. The CDR3 loop spans 18 amino acids. V was clipped by 5 bases and J by 5 bases, with 27 bases between them. The CDR3 spells CASSTKLGFAGVAETQYF. In DNA, the CDR3 is TGTGCCAGCAGTACAAAGTTGGGGTTTGCAGGGGTCGCGGAGACCCAGTACTTC.

In this sample, this clonotype turned up many times. The gene calls are TRBV7-8 and TRBJ2-3; D unresolved. Germline V gene sequence: CDR1 SGHVS, CDR2 FQNEAQ. CDR3 length: 16 amino acids. Trimming stripped 1 base from V and 5 bases from J, with 16 bases between. The CDR3 region is CASSLDQPRPGDTQYF. CDR3 nucleotides: TGTGCCAGCAGCTTAGATCAGCCTCGCCCCGGAGATACGCAGTATTTT.

This clonotype appeared a few times. J is TRBJ1-5 and V is TRBV7-8; D gene ambiguous. The CDR3 has 14 residues. Germline values: CDR1 SGHVS, CDR2 FQNEAQ. V lost 0 bases, J lost 7 bases, and 10 bases lay in between. CDR3: CASSLAVGQQPQHF. The CDR3 DNA is TGTGCCAGCAGCTTAGCAGTGGGTCAACAGCCCCAGCATTTT.

The chain recombines TRBV4-2 with TRBJ2-5; 9 bases map to TRBD1. This CDR3 has 15 amino acids. Germline-derived CDR1 and CDR2 are LGHNA and YNFKEQ. The trim removed 4 bases at V and 3 bases at J, leaving 6 bases unmatched. The CDR3: CASSPPGQGKETQYF. In DNA form, the CDR3 reads TGTGCCAGCAGCCCCCCGGGACAGGGAAAAGAGACCCAGTACTTC.

The V and J genes are TRBV6-5 and TRBJ2-3; 7 bases fit TRBD2. The germline V gene encodes CDR1 MNHEY and CDR2 SVGAGI. J was trimmed by 5 bases and V by 0 bases; bases with no gene match: 5. The CDR3 consists of 15 residues. The CDR3 sequence: CASSYSGGTVDTQYF. In DNA, the CDR3 is TGTGCCAGCAGTTACTCGGGGGGGACGGTAGATACGCAGTATTTT.

This chain joins TRBV6-2 or TRBV6-3 and TRBJ2-1; 12 nucleotides match TRBD2. Germline CDR1 reads MNHEY; CDR2 reads SVGEGT. The length of the CDR3 is 18 residues. V trimming: 2 bases; J trimming: 2 bases; junction bases outside the gene matches: 7. The CDR3 sequence is CASSYDPTSGSAYNEQFF. The CDR3 coding sequence is TGTGCCAGCAGTTACGACCCGACTAGCGGGAGCGCCTACAATGAGCAGTTCTTC.

There are a few counts of this clonotype. This chain joins TRBV6-1 and TRBJ1-2; D remains ambiguous. Germline-derived CDR1 and CDR2 are MNHNS and SASEGT. This CDR3 has 15 amino acids. V lost 0 bases and J 3 bases, leaving 11 bases between the germline ends. The CDR3 is CASSEALPRDYGYTF. CDR3 coding DNA: TGTGCCAGCAGTGAAGCGCTCCCGAGGGACTATGGCTACACCTTC.

This clonotype turned up a few times. This chain joins TRBV2 and TRBJ2-5; D is uncertain. Germline V gene lookup returns CDR1 SNHLY and CDR2 FYNNEI. The CDR3 length is 17 residues. Trimming pared 6 bases from V and 2 bases from J, leaving 22 bases between. CDR3 coding DNA: TGTGCCAGCAGCCGAGCGCATCACGACCCGGAACAAGAGACCCAGTACTTC. Protein product: CASSRAHHDPEQETQYF.

Only a few counts were recorded for this clonotype. The genes are TRBV7-6 and TRBJ2-5, with D possibly TRBD2 on 7 matching bases. Germline CDR1 SGHVS, CDR2 FNYEAQ. The length of the CDR3 is 15 residues. V was pared by 0 bases and J by 10 bases, with 18 bases between. CDR3 bases: TGTGCCAGCAGCTTAGCCTGGGGGGGGCCCAGGATCCAGTACTTC. This encodes CASSLAWGGPRIQYF.

This clonotype was seen ten or more times. The rearrangement links TRBV6-1 to TRBJ2-7; TRBD2 is a possible D gene (7 bases). This CDR3 comprises 14 residues. V was pared by 5 bases and J by 2 bases, with 13 bases between. Germline values: CDR1 MNHNS, CDR2 SASEGT. CDR3 residues: CASSTGGHPYEQYV. For the CDR3, the DNA is TGTGCCAGCAGTACGGGGGGACATCCCTACGAGCAGTACGTC.

J is TRBJ2-3 and V is TRBV7-2; D possibly corresponds to TRBD1 (6 bases). This CDR3 spans 14 amino acids. The ends were cut back, 6 bases at V and 5 bases at J, with 15 bases in the middle. CDR1 and CDR2 from the germline V gene are SGHTA and FQGNSA. CDR3 nucleotides: TGTGCCAGCAGACTGGGGGCCCTAGTAGATACGCAGTATTTT. Encoded protein: CASRLGALVDTQYF.

The chain uses TRBV6-2 or TRBV6-3 and TRBJ2-3; D is unresolved. The CDR3 covers 12 residues. Trimming took off 1 base at V and 2 bases at J, with 1 base between the two ends. The V gene's germline CDR1 is MNHEY and CDR2 SVGEGT. The CDR3 bases are TGTGCCAGCAGTTACTTCACAGATACGCAGTATTTT. Its translation is CASSYFTDTQYF.

This clonotype was found many times. The chain employs TRBV28 and TRBJ1-1; D is unresolved. V shed 1 base and J shed 0 bases, with 15 bases lying between them. CDR1 is MDHEN and CDR2 is SYDVKM in the germline V gene. The CDR3 totals 17 residues. CDR3 sequence reads: CASSLSQTNLMNTEAFF. CDR3 DNA sequence: TGTGCCAGCAGTTTATCCCAGACCAATTTGATGAACACTGAAGCTTTCTTT.

This clonotype occurred a few times. The CDR3 sequence is CASTPQGTDTQYF. The DNA of the CDR3 is TGCGCCAGCACCCCACAGGGGACAGATACGCAGTATTTT. The gene calls are TRBV5-1 and TRBJ2-3; 7 positions agree with TRBD1. Losses at the gene ends were 6 bases for V and 3 bases for J; bases not matched to a gene: 4. The germline gives CDR1 SGHRS, CDR2 YFSETQ. This CDR3 has 13 residues.

This clonotype came up a few times. This chain uses TRBV25-1 with TRBJ2-5; 8 positions match TRBD2. This CDR3 spans 16 amino acids. Trimming cost V 4 bases and J 3 bases; bases outside gene matches: 10. Germline V gene lookup returns CDR1 MGHDK and CDR2 SYGVNS. The CDR3 coding sequence is TGTGCCAGCAGTGCTACCAGCGGGGGTTACAAAGAGACCCAGTACTTC. Translation: CASSATSGGYKETQYF.

This clonotype was observed a few times. This chain connects TRBV12-3 or TRBV12-4 to TRBJ1-2; no clear D gene. The CDR3 has 13 amino acids. Trimming removed 1 base at V and 8 bases at J, with 11 bases between. Here the CDR3 reads CASSLGGINGYTF. The CDR3 nucleotides read TGTGCCAGCAGTTTAGGAGGGATCAACGGCTACACCTTC.

The chain uses TRBV6-5 and TRBJ1-2; D is uncertain. From germline, CDR1 is MNHEY and CDR2 SVGAGI. The V gene lost 6 bases and the J gene lost 5 bases, with 19 bases spanning the gap. The CDR3 spans 15 residues. This CDR3 reads CASSRTPPPFYGYTF. The CDR3 nucleotides read TGTGCCAGCAGCCGGACCCCACCGCCTTTTTATGGCTACACCTTC.

The chain employs TRBV4-3 and TRBJ2-6; D is uncertain. This CDR3 is 19 amino acids long. The V gene's germline CDR1 is LGHNA and CDR2 YSLEER. With 1 base removed from V and 0 bases from J, the gap between germline ends came to 16 bases. CDR3 loop: CASSQAWAIPSSGANVLTF. The CDR3 DNA reads TGCGCCAGCAGCCAAGCCTGGGCGATCCCGAGCTCTGGGGCCAACGTCCTGACTTTC.

This clonotype was detected only a few times. The chain employs TRBV12-3 or TRBV12-4 and TRBJ2-3; perhaps TRBD2 as D (7 bases). This CDR3 contains 13 residues. V lost 4 bases and J 6 bases, leaving 11 bases between the germline ends. DNA for the CDR3: TGTGCCAGCAGTTCGGGGGGCGGGGATACGCAGTATTTT. This encodes CASSSGGGDTQYF.

Many counts were recorded for this clonotype. The chain employs TRBV3-1 and TRBJ2-1; perhaps TRBD2 as D (6 bases). The CDR3 is 16 residues long. Trimming removed 3 bases at V and 7 bases at J, with 19 bases between. Germline V gives CDR1 LGHDT, CDR2 YNNKEL (reference sequence). The CDR3 nucleotides are TGTGCCAGCAGCCAGACCCCTAGCGTACTTGGGAATGAGCAGTTCTTC. It yields the protein CASSQTPSVLGNEQFF.

This clonotype showed up just a few times. The V gene is TRBV6-6, the J gene TRBJ2-1; 13 bases are shared with TRBD2. V was pared by 8 bases and J by 2 bases, with 0 bases of the junction left unmatched. Germline V CDR1 and CDR2: MNHNY, SVGAGI (reference sequence). The CDR3 contains 14 residues. The CDR3 coding sequence is TGTGCCAGCGGACTAGCGGGGGCCTACAATGAGCAGTTCTTC. Translation: CASGLAGAYNEQFF.

This clonotype has only a few counts. This chain connects TRBV4-1 to TRBJ2-7; D may be TRBD1 or TRBD2 (5 bases each). The V end lost 0 bases, the J end lost 2 bases, and 11 bases lay between the germline ends. The germline V gene has CDR1 MGHRA and CDR2 YSYEKL. This CDR3 is built from 15 residues. This CDR3 reads CASSQEGRGPYEQYF. For the CDR3, the DNA is TGCGCCAGCAGCCAAGAGGGACGAGGCCCCTACGAGCAGTACTTC.